Listed here is a single TCR beta chain. The CDR3 loop spans 14 amino acids. Trimming pared 4 bases from V and 4 bases from J, leaving 14 bases between. Germline CDR1 SGHNT, CDR2 YYREEE (reference sequence). The sample belongs to a study of human T cells and chemical hapten exposure. Each CDR3 protein gets one entry after TCRdb re-called the RACE reads with MiXCR. The profile shows about 110,000 distinct CDR3 sequences, around 12% of them singletons. Time point denoted: pre-sensitization, week 0. Treatment meaning: therapeutic diphenylcyclopropenone sensitization with weekly scalp DPC. V usage is TRBV5-4 and J usage is TRBJ1-1; D call uncertain. Sequencing was performed on whole blood, taken in connection with sensitization to the hapten diphenylcyclopropenone (DPC). The receptor was isolated from a woman aged 45-65 years with alopecia areata. Some clones in this sample may be carry-over from other donors' samples. The CDR3 nucleotides read TGTGCCAGCAGCCCAAGACCCTTTTCCACTGAAGCTTTCTTT. The encoded protein is CASSPRPFSTEAFF. The whole variable domain, remainder taken from reference TRBV5-4 and TRBJ1-1, is ETGVTQSPTHLIKTRGQQVTLRCSSQSGHNTVSWYQQALGQGPQFIFQYYREEENGRGNFPPRFSGLQFPNYSSELNVNALELDDSALYLCASSPRPFSTEAFFGQGTRLTVV.